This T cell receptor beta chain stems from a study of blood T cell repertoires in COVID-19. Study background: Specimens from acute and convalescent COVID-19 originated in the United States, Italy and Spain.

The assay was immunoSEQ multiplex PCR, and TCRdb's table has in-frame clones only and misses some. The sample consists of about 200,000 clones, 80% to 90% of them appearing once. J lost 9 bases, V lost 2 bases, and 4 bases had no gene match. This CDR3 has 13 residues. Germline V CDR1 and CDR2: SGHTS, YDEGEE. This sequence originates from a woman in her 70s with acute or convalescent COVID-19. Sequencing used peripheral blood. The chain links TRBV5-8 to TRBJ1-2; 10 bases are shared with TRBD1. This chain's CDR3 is CASSFRTGGSYTF. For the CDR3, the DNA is TGTGCCAGCAGCTTCCGGACAGGGGGAAGCTACACCTTC.